What follows is one T cell receptor (beta chain) and its context. The sample comes from a study of shared clonotypes between healthy human individuals. Germline V gene lookup returns CDR1 SGHRS and CDR2 YFSETQ. V trimming: 4 bases; J trimming: 1 base; junction bases outside the gene matches: 8. The CDR3 covers 15 residues. Only CD45RO-negative cells positively selected for CCR7 counted as naive CD8 cells, so terminally differentiated effector memory CD45RA+ cells were excluded. The donors were adults (healthy and HIV-negative) with no recent acute infections or vaccinations. Profiled with immunoSEQ multiplex PCR; TCRdb holds only in-frame clones, not every one. This sample has about 2.2 million clones, with roughly 91% found just once.

This TCR derives from a man aged 18-30 years in good health. Some clones in this sample may be carry-over from other donors' samples. The sequenced sample consisted of naive CD8+ T cells from PBMCs. This chain connects TRBV5-1 to TRBJ2-7; 7 bases line up with TRBD1. This CDR3 is CASSVPGQPSYEQYF. CDR3 bases: TGCGCCAGCAGCGTTCCGGGACAGCCATCCTACGAGCAGTACTTC.